This passage covers 31 T cell receptor beta chains from one sample sequenced in a study of control samples from healthy donors and cancer patients. Assay used: immunoSEQ multiplex PCR; TCRdb lists only in-frame clones, some missing. The table records about 140,000 clones, around 90% of them present only once. What was sequenced was blood. The receptors were sampled from a man aged 18 to 35 in good health.

This chain links TRBV7-9 with TRBJ1-4; 9 bases line up with TRBD1. V lost 2 bases to trimming and J lost 8 bases; unmatched junction nucleotides: 9. The CDR3 runs 16 residues. The germline CDR1 and CDR2 sequences are SEHNR and FQNEAQ (reference sequence). The CDR3 here is CASSLYPGQGEEKLFF. CDR3 sequence (DNA): TGTGCCAGCAGCTTATACCCGGGACAGGGAGAAGAAAAACTGTTTTTT.

This clone is a singleton in its sample. The chain uses TRBV6-2 or TRBV6-3 and TRBJ2-7; D perhaps matches TRBD1 (6 bases). Germline assignment: CDR1 MNHEY and CDR2 SVGEGT. The CDR3 contains 16 residues. Trimming took 0 bases from V and 7 from J, leaving 19 bases between them. The DNA for the CDR3 is TGTGCCAGCAGTTACTCGAATGGAACCCCTAGGGGGGAGCAGTACTTC. This encodes CASSYSNGTPRGEQYF.

This chain connects TRBV28 to TRBJ2-5; 10 positions agree with TRBD1. V lost 6 bases and J lost 7; bases outside the gene matches: 11. CDR1 MDHEN and CDR2 SYDVKM come from the germline V gene. CDR3 length: 15 amino acids. CDR3 nucleotides: TGTGCCAGCAGGACATATGGGACAGGGGCCGGGACCCAGTACTTC. Translating gives CASRTYGTGAGTQYF.

V is TRBV6-6 and J is TRBJ1-3, with D unresolved. This CDR3 has 11 residues. The V end lost 9 bases, the J end lost 2 bases, and 5 bases lay between the germline ends. Germline V CDR1 and CDR2: MNHNY, SVGAGI (reference sequence). The DNA for the CDR3 is TGTGCCAGTCTTACTGGAAACACCATATATTTT. This gives the protein CASLTGNTIYF.

The chain couples TRBV25-1 to TRBJ2-3; 8 bases are shared with TRBD2. Per germline, CDR1 MGHDK and CDR2 SYGVNS. Unmatched junction bases numbered 13, after V lost 6 bases and J lost 2 bases. There are 17 residues in the CDR3. The CDR3 DNA is TGTGCCAGCAGCCGACCGGGGGGGGGTTTATCCACAGATACGCAGTATTTT. Translating gives CASSRPGGGLSTDTQYF.

The chain carries TRBV5-1 and TRBJ2-1; D perhaps matches TRBD2 (6 bases). Trimming removed 3 bases at V and 0 bases at J, with 16 bases between. The CDR3 is made up of 17 amino acids. Germline V gives CDR1 SGHRS, CDR2 YFSETQ. The chain's CDR3 is CASSWLPGLNSYNEQFF. In DNA form, the CDR3 reads TGCGCCAGCAGCTGGTTACCGGGACTTAACTCCTACAATGAGCAGTTCTTC.

A single count supports this clone. The chain combines TRBV30 with TRBJ1-2; D perhaps matches TRBD1 (5 bases). The V end was cut by 3 bases, the J end by 9 bases, with 23 bases between. The CDR3 has 15 residues. Germline V lookup: CDR1 GTSNPN, CDR2 SVGIG (reference sequence). CDR3 amino acids: CAWSQSRDAVNSYTF. The CDR3 nucleotides read TGTGCCTGGAGCCAAAGCCGGGACGCCGTTAACAGCTACACCTTC.

This clone was picked up one time. This chain links TRBV7-2 with TRBJ2-5; D is tentatively TRBD1 or TRBD2 (5 bases each). The CDR3 covers 15 residues. Trimming cost V 6 bases and J 7 bases, with 21 bases left between them. Per germline, CDR1 SGHTA and CDR2 FQGNSA. CDR3 amino acids: CASSYAEGSVSTQYF. The CDR3 DNA reads TGTGCCAGCAGTTACGCCGAGGGGAGCGTGTCGACCCAGTACTTC.

The genes are TRBV30 and TRBJ2-3; D possibly corresponds to TRBD1 (5 bases). The CDR3 runs 12 residues. V lost 1 base, J lost 5 bases, and 7 bases lay in between. CDR1 GTSNPN and CDR2 SVGIG come from the germline V gene (reference sequence). For the CDR3, the DNA is TGTGCCTGGAGTGCCGACAGAGATACGCAGTATTTT. Its translation: CAWSADRDTQYF.

The rearrangement joins TRBV6-2 or TRBV6-3 to TRBJ2-5; no definite D call. This CDR3 has 14 residues. V was pared by 2 bases and J by 5 bases, with 12 bases between. CDR1 and CDR2 (germline): MNHEY, SVGEGT. The CDR3 reads CASSYNQAGETQYF. CDR3 nucleotide sequence: TGTGCCAGCAGTTACAATCAAGCCGGGGAGACCCAGTACTTC.

CDR3 loop: CASSPLGRGYTF. In DNA, the CDR3 is TGTGCCAGCAGCCCCTTGGGCCGAGGCTACACCTTC. The chain is built from TRBV5-6 and TRBJ1-2; no firm D call. Germline loops: CDR1 SGHDT, CDR2 YYEEEE. This CDR3 has 12 amino acids. V shed 4 bases and J shed 8 bases, with 12 bases lying between them.

V gene TRBV28 combines with J gene TRBJ2-3; 8 bases match TRBD1. Germline V gene data show CDR1 as MDHEN and CDR2 as SYDVKM. V trimming: 5 bases; J trimming: 4 bases; junction bases outside the gene matches: 11. The CDR3 covers 16 residues. CDR3 DNA sequence: TGTGCCAGCAGTCAGGACAGGGCCCAACTTGCAGATACGCAGTATTTT. This gives the protein CASSQDRAQLADTQYF.

The J gene is TRBJ2-5, the V gene TRBV27; possible D gene TRBD1, 5 bases. Germline V lookup: CDR1 MNHEY, CDR2 SMNVEV (reference sequence). V lost 6 bases, J lost 5 bases, and 10 bases lay in between. This CDR3 comprises 12 residues. CDR3 protein: CASRGLGETQYF. CDR3 in DNA: TGTGCCAGCAGGGGGCTGGGGGAGACCCAGTACTTC.

The J gene is TRBJ1-2, the V gene TRBV5-4, with TRBD1 matching over 11 bases. Germline-derived CDR1 and CDR2 are SGHNT and YYREEE (reference sequence). The CDR3 has 16 residues. J gave up 4 bases and V 5 bases, and 10 bases lay outside the gene matches. Written as DNA, the CDR3 is TGTGCCAGCAGTATGGGCCGGACAGGGGGCTTCTATGGCTACACCTTC. Translation: CASSMGRTGGFYGYTF.

This clone was counted a few times. The rearrangement joins TRBV19 to TRBJ1-2, with no clear D. Germline values: CDR1 LNHDA, CDR2 SQIVND (reference sequence). V gave up 5 bases and J gave up 5 bases, with 18 bases separating them. The CDR3 contains 15 residues. Here the CDR3 DNA reads TGTGCCAGTAGTGACACCTCCCGGGGTGGATATGGCTACACCTTC. Protein sequence: CASSDTSRGGYGYTF.

The chain couples TRBV7-2 to TRBJ1-2, with unresolved D. V lost 5 bases and J lost 8, with 15 bases in between. This CDR3 is 13 amino acids long. Germline loops: CDR1 SGHTA, CDR2 FQGNSA. The CDR3 region has the DNA TGTGCCAGCAGCCGTAAAACCATGGGCGGCTACACCTTC. It codes for CASSRKTMGGYTF.

V usage is TRBV7-9 and J usage is TRBJ1-4, with 7 bases matching TRBD1. The CDR3 is 15 amino acids. Unmatched junction bases numbered 6, after V lost 5 bases and J lost 3 bases. Germline V gene sequence: CDR1 SEHNR, CDR2 FQNEAQ (reference sequence). In nucleotides, the CDR3 is TGTGCCAGCAGCCTACAGGGGCACTCTAATGAAAAACTGTTTTTT. Residues: CASSLQGHSNEKLFF.

This sequence joins TRBV18 and TRBJ2-6; D not certain. The germline CDR1 and CDR2 sequences are KGHSH and LQKENI. The CDR3 runs to 15 residues. Trimming took 4 bases from V and 1 from J, leaving 8 bases between them. The CDR3 DNA reads TGTGCCAGCTCACAAACCATGTCTGGGGCCAACGTCCTGACTTTC. Translation gives CASSQTMSGANVLTF.

This CDR3 reads CASSLGNSGEQYF. Here the CDR3 DNA reads TGTGCCAGCAGCTTGGGCAACTCGGGGGAGCAGTACTTC. This sequence joins TRBV5-4 and TRBJ2-7; tentative D call: TRBD2 (5 bases). Trimming took off 0 bases at V and 7 bases at J, with 11 bases between the two ends. The CDR3 loop spans 13 amino acids. CDR1 and CDR2 from the germline V gene are SGHNT and YYREEE (reference sequence).

V usage is TRBV2 and J usage is TRBJ1-1, with a possible D match to TRBD1 (5 bases). The length of the CDR3 is 15 residues. Trimming took off 7 bases at V and 5 bases at J, with 20 bases between the two ends. Germline values: CDR1 SNHLY, CDR2 FYNNEI. CDR3 sequence: CASTSKRPAGTEAFF. CDR3 coding DNA: TGTGCCAGCACCTCGAAGCGGCCCGCAGGGACTGAAGCTTTCTTT.

About this clone itself: One junction end disagrees with the germline gene, perhaps due to a read error. CDR3 sequence reads: CASSLGYNEQFF. Here the CDR3 DNA reads TGTGCCAGCAGCTTAGGGTACAATGAGCAGTTCTTC. V and J are TRBV12-3 or TRBV12-4 and TRBJ2-1; D uncertain. The CDR3 is 12 amino acids.

The J gene is TRBJ1-2, the V gene TRBV10-3, with D tentatively TRBD1 (5 bases). Germline V gene sequence: CDR1 ENHRY, CDR2 SYGVKD. Trimming pared 6 bases from V and 3 bases from J, leaving 14 bases between. CDR3 size: 14 residues. For the CDR3, the DNA is TGTGCCATCAGGGACCGGGACGCAGACTATGGCTACACCTTC. Protein: CAIRDRDADYGYTF.

This sequence joins TRBV2 and TRBJ2-5; no reliable D call. This CDR3 is built from 12 residues. The V end was cut by 8 bases, the J end by 5 bases, with 12 bases between. Germline loops: CDR1 SNHLY, CDR2 FYNNEI. This chain's CDR3 is CASGLVSETQYF. The CDR3 DNA reads as TGTGCCAGCGGTCTCGTTTCGGAGACCCAGTACTTC.

This chain uses TRBV11-3 with TRBJ2-2, with D perhaps TRBD2 (6 bases). The CDR3 sequence is 16 residues long. The germline CDR1 and CDR2 sequences are SGHNT and YENEEA. V lost 0 bases and J 3 bases, leaving 11 bases between the germline ends. CDR3 sequence: CASSLDGTQYTGELFF. The CDR3 nucleotides read TGTGCCAGCAGCTTAGATGGGACTCAGTACACCGGGGAGCTGTTTTTT.

This clone was observed a few times. The identical CDR3 is also encoded by other nucleotide sequences in the sample. The chain couples TRBV29-1 to TRBJ2-1; 7 bases are a match to TRBD1. CDR3 size: 13 residues. The germline V gene encodes CDR1 SQVTM and CDR2 ANQGSEA. With 5 bases clipped from V and 3 bases from J, the junction kept 4 bases outside the gene matches. The CDR3 loop reads CSVSSGGYNEQFF. In DNA form, the CDR3 reads TGCAGCGTTAGTTCAGGGGGCTACAATGAGCAGTTCTTC.

The rearrangement links TRBV7-9 to TRBJ1-1; D gene unclear. The CDR3 contains 14 residues. The germline V gene has CDR1 SEHNR and CDR2 FQNEAQ (reference sequence). V lost 1 base, J lost 1 base, and 7 bases lay in between. CDR3 sequence (DNA): TGTGCCAGCAGCTTAGTCCGGTCGAACACTGAAGCTTTCTTT. This sequence encodes CASSLVRSNTEAFF.

The chain recombines TRBV27 with TRBJ2-3; 9 nucleotides align to TRBD2. This CDR3 is 17 amino acids long. Germline-derived CDR1 and CDR2 are MNHEY and SMNVEV (reference sequence). V dropped 5 bases and J dropped 2; count of bases not matched to a gene: 11. CDR3 region: CASSPVLRGGYTDTQYF. The CDR3 DNA follows: TGTGCCAGCAGTCCAGTGTTGCGGGGGGGGTACACAGATACGCAGTATTTT.

J is TRBJ2-5 and V is TRBV4-3, with TRBD2 matching over 9 bases. This CDR3 is built from 14 residues. CDR1 is LGHNA and CDR2 is YSLEER in the germline V gene. Trimming at V came to 0 bases and at J to 10 bases, leaving 6 bases not matched to a gene. As DNA, the CDR3 is TGCGCCAGCAGCCAAGAGAGCGGGGGGCGACTCCAGTACTTC. Residues: CASSQESGGRLQYF.

The chain is built from TRBV4-3 and TRBJ2-2; D is undetermined. The V and J ends lost 5 bases and 7 bases respectively, with 11 bases between them. CDR1 is LGHNA, CDR2 YSLEER, per germline. The CDR3 extends over 13 amino acids. CDR3 bases: TGCGCCAGCAGCGCCCGGTGGGGCGGGGAGCTGTTTTTT. Translating it yields CASSARWGGELFF.

The chain employs TRBV6-2 or TRBV6-3 and TRBJ2-6; D unresolved. Germline-derived CDR1 and CDR2 are MNHEY and SVGEGT. Trimming stripped 5 bases from V and 2 bases from J, with 10 bases between. The CDR3 is 15 residues long. The CDR3, as DNA: TGTGCCAGCAGTCGGTTATCGGCTGGGGCCAACGTCCTGACTTTC. It is translated as CASSRLSAGANVLTF.

This clone was seen only a few times. The chain joins TRBV6-5 to TRBJ1-5, with D hard to call. Trimming removed 5 bases from V and 0 bases from J, with 5 bases in between. CDR1 is MNHEY, CDR2 SVGAGI, per germline. CDR3 length equals 13 residues. The chain's CDR3 is CASSTRSNQPQHF. CDR3 DNA sequence: TGTGCCAGCAGTACCCGTAGCAATCAGCCCCAGCATTTT.